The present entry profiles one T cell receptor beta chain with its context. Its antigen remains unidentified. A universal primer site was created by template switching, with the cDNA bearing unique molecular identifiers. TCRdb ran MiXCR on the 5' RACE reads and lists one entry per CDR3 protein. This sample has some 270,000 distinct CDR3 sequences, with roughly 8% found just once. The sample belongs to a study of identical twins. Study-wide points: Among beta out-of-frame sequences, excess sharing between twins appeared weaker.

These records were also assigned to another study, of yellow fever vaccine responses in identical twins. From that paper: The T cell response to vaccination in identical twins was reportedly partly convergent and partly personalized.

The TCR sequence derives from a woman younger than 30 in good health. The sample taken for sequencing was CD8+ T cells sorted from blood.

The chain's CDR3 is CASSYTMTGSSYEQYF. The CDR3 DNA sequence: TGTGCCAGCAGTTACACTATGACAGGGAGCTCCTACGAGCAGTACTTC. The gene calls are TRBV6-5 and TRBJ2-7, with TRBD1 matching over 7 bases. The CDR3 covers 16 residues. Germline V gene lookup returns CDR1 MNHEY and CDR2 SVGAGI. V was clipped by 2 bases and J by 0 bases; unmatched bases: 7.